This T cell receptor (beta chain) was profiled in a study of shared clonotypes between healthy human individuals. Naive CD8 cells comprised CD45RO-negative, CCR7-positively selected cells, excluding terminally differentiated effector memory CD45RA+ cells. The data were produced by immunoSEQ multiplex PCR, yet TCRdb's version contains in-frame clones alone and is incomplete. Of about 2,200,000 clones in the sample, approximately 94% were seen once. Trimming left V 1 base short and J 8 bases short, with 9 bases between. Germline-derived CDR1 and CDR2 are SGHAT and FQNNGV. The CDR3 length is 13 residues. About this clone: The sample holds other DNA sequences that translate to the same CDR3.

The source material was naive CD8+ T cells from PBMCs. The genes are TRBV11-2 and TRBJ2-1; the D call may be TRBD1 or TRBD2 (5 bases each). The clonotype was recovered from a man aged 18 to 29 in good health. Some clones in this sample may be carry-over from other donors' samples. CDR3 amino acids: CASSLVGTYEQFF. The DNA for the CDR3 is TGTGCCAGCAGCTTAGTTGGGACCTATGAGCAGTTCTTC.